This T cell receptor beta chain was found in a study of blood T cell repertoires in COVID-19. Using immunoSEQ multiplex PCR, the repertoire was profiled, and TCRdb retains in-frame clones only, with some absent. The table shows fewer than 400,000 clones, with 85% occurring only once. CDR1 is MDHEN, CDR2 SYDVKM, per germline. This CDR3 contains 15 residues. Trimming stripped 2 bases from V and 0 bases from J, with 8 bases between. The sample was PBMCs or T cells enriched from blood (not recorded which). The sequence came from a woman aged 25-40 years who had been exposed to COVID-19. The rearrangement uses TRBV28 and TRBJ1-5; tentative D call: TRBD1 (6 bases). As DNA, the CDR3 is TGTGCCAGCAGTTTAACAGGGAATAGCAATCAGCCCCAGCATTTT. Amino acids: CASSLTGNSNQPQHF. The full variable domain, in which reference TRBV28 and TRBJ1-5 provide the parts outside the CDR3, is DVKVTQSSRYLVKRTGEKVFLECVQDMDHENMFWYRQDPGLGLRLIYFSYDVKMKEKGDIPEGYSVSREKKERFSLILESASTNQTSMYLCASSLTGNSNQPQHFGDGTRLSIL.